The sequence of this T cell receptor (beta chain) was determined in a study of blood T cell repertoires in COVID-19. Turning to the study itself: Samples taken during acute and convalescent COVID-19 were collected in the United States, Italy and Spain. PBMCs, B-cell-depleted T cells, or T cells were the source of the cDNA or gDNA that made up the material.

In the source study's methods: Estimation of nucleated cell counts was performed using reference gene primer amplification. Clones were sequenced by immunoSEQ multiplex PCR, and TCRdb holds only the in-frame ones, with some missing. V, J and clone size derive from that table, while D and trimming were established from the DNA sequence. Here the sample spans 90,000 to 150,000 clones, 65% to 90% being singletons. Germline lookup yields CDR1 SGHDT and CDR2 YYEEEE. The CDR3 contains 17 residues. Trimming stripped 0 bases from V and 0 bases from J, with 15 bases between. This TCR was recovered from a human donor in a cohort sampled during active COVID-19. Sequencing was done on a sample of peripheral blood. V is TRBV5-6 and J is TRBJ1-1, with D possibly matching TRBD1 (6 bases). The CDR3 loop is CASSLGQGRSLNTEAFF. Here the CDR3 DNA reads TGTGCCAGCAGCTTGGGTCAGGGGAGAAGCTTGAACACTGAAGCTTTCTTT.